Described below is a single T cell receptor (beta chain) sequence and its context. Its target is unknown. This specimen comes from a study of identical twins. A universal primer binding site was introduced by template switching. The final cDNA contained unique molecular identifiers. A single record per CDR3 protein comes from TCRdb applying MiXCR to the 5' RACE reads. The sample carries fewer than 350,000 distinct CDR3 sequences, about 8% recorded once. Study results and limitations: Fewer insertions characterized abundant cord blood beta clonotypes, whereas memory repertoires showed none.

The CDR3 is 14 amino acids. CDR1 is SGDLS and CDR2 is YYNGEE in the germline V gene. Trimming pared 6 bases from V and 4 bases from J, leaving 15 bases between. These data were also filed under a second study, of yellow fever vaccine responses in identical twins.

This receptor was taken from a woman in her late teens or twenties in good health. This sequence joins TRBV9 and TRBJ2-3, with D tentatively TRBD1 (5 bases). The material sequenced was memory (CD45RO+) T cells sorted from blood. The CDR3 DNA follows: TGTGCCAGCACTTACGGCAGGGTCTCAGATACGCAGTATTTT. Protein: CASTYGRVSDTQYF.